This T cell receptor (beta chain) was observed in a study of Graves' ophthalmopathy and Graves' hyperthyroidism. The overall study: The collection of peripheral blood took place at initial diagnosis, before any treatment.

From RNA, the CDR3 regions of TCR beta chains were amplified and sequenced. Scientists carried out first-round RT-PCR using HTBI primers and then a second-round multiplex PCR. One entry per CDR3 protein results from TCRdb running MiXCR on the multiplex PCR reads. The sample lists roughly 380,000 distinct CDR3 sequences; roughly 14% were seen once. Recruitment covered hyperthyroidism patients aged 18 to 65 whose new diagnosis was of under 2 months' duration. Germline-derived CDR1 and CDR2 are MDHEN and SYDVKM. CDR3 length: 15 amino acids. V lost 3 bases and J lost 5; bases outside the gene matches: 8. The origin of this receptor is a woman between 18 and 29 years old with stable Graves' hyperthyroidism. J is TRBJ2-7 and V is TRBV28; 9 bases are shared with TRBD1. The sample comprised peripheral blood. The CDR3 DNA reads as TGTGCCAGCAGTTTCCCCGGGACAGGGTTTCACGAGCAGTACTTC. Translating gives CASSFPGTGFHEQYF.